This paragraph reports one T cell receptor (beta chain). Its specific antigen is unknown. No much larger clone is present one base from it, and per-base qualities are unavailable. TCRbeta CDR3 regions were amplified from genomic DNA by means of the immunoSEQ Assay, a bias-controlled multiplex PCR. For the original study's pipeline: The number of nucleated cells in each sample was estimated by amplification of reference gene primers within the assay. To quantify the absolute abundance of each unique TCRbeta CDR3 rearrangement, sequence reads were collapsed and filtered. For each sample, productive Simpson clonality was calculated as the square root of Simpson's diversity index over productive rearrangements. Entries here come from immuneACCESS through TCRdb and include only in-frame sequences with V and J called. Some clones fail to appear in such tables; in the studies checked, an unresolved V gene covers under half of the shortfall, and the cause of the remainder is unknown. V and J calls and clone size follow that table, whereas D and trimming were derived from the DNA. Within this sample are roughly 300,000 clones, with over 75% of them counted one time only. The ten most abundant clones make up around 4% of the sample.

The source of the sample is a study of blood T cell repertoires in COVID-19 (TCRdb year 2020). Describing the broader study: Samples covering the acute and convalescent phases of COVID-19 were provided by collaborators in the United States, Italy and Spain. The prospective study material was composed of cDNA or gDNA derived from T cells, B-cell-depleted T cells, or PBMCs. Subjects who had been exposed to COVID-19, were actively infected with it, or had recovered from it provided the deeply sampled blood TCRbeta repertoires that made up the dataset. A freely available public database, intended as a resource for researchers studying the immune response to SARS-CoV-2, is where the repertoires were released. Samples came from the ongoing ImmuneRACE study (first 160 participants) plus 1,254 subjects from 6 global collaborators. A de-identified subject ID, COVID-19 status, age in years and sex were almost always included in the sample metadata. Where available, HLA class I and class II types were taken from metadata supplied by the sample provider and were not determined by assay-based typing.

Participants in the prospective study were aged about 18 to 89 years, lived in 20 to 30 United States geographic areas, and enrolled through a virtual design. In the prospective study, cohorts were assigned on the basis of participant-reported clinical history obtained from a screening survey and a study questionnaire. ImmuneRACE Cohort 3 recovered participants were defined by two consecutive negative NP/OP PCR tests, healthcare professional clearance, or symptom resolution. Mobile phlebotomists in the prospective study collected whole blood, serum and a nasopharyngeal or oropharyngeal swab from every participant. Participants in the prospective study had the option to provide additional blood draws and questionnaires over a roughly 2-month period. Before DNA extraction, prospective study blood samples were shipped either frozen or at room temperature. The study at large found these results: How much clinical and demographic metadata was included differed by source and by participant, and the metadata was provided uncurated.

CDR1 and CDR2 are drawn from the germline V gene: SQVTM, ANQGSEA. A distance of 11 bases separates the germline ends of V and J, which lose 0 bases and 0 bases respectively. The CDR3 holds 16 amino acids from the cysteine to the phenylalanine. Of all the DNA, just the CDR3 is kept, 48 bases in frame from base 1. This receptor chain uses TRBV29-1 and TRBJ1-4; D gene: possibly TRBD1, on 5 matching bases. The sequenced sample was PBMCs or T cells enriched from blood (not recorded which). The TCR sequence derives from a man aged 25-45 years who had recovered from COVID-19. DNA sequence: TGCAGCGTTGAAGATGGGGCAGCTGCAACTAATGAAAAACTGTTTTTT. Translated, this is CSVEDGAAATNEKLFF.